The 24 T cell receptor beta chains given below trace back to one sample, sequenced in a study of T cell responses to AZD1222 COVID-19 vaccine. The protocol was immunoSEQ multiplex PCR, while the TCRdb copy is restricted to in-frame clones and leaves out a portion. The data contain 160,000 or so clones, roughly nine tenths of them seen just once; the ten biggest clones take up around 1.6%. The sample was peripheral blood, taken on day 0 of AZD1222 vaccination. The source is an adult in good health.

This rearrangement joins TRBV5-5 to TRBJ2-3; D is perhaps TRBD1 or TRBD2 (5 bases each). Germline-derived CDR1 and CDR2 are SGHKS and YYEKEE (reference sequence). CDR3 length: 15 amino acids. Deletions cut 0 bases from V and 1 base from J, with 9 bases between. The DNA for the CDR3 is TGTGCCAGCAGCTTGGAGCCGGGGCGCACAGATACGCAGTATTTT. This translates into CASSLEPGRTDTQYF.

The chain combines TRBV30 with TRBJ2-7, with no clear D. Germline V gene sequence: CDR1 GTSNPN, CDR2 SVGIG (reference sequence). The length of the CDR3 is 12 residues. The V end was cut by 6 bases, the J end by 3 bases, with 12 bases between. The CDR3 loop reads CACSAAVYEQYF. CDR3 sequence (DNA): TGTGCCTGTTCGGCGGCAGTCTACGAGCAGTACTTC.

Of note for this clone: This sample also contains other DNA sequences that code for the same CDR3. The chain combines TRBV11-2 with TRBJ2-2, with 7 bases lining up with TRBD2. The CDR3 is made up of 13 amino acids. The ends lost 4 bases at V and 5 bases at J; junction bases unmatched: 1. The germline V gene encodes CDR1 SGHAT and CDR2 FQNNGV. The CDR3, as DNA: TGTGCCAGCAGCTCGCGGGGGACCGGGGAGCTGTTTTTT. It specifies CASSSRGTGELFF. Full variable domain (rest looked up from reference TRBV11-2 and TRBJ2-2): EAGVAQSPRYKIIEKRQSVAFWCNPISGHATLYWYQQILGQGPKLLIQFQNNGVVDDSQLPKDRFSAERLKGVDSTLKIQPAKLEDSAVYLCASSSRGTGELFFGEGSRLTVL.

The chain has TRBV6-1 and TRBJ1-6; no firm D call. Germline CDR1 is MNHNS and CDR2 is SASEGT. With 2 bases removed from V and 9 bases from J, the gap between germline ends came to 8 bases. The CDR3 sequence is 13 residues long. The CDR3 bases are TGTGCCAGCAGTGAACAAGGGTTTTCACCCCTCCACTTT. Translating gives CASSEQGFSPLHF.

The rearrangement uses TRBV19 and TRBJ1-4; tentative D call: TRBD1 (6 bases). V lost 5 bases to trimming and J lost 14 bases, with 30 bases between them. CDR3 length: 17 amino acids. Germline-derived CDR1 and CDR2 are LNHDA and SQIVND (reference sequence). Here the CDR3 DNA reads TGTGCCAGTAGTCCCCTAGGTCCCGGACGTCCTTCAGGGGTCCTGTTTTTT. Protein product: CASSPLGPGRPSGVLFF.

CDR3 bases: TGTGCCAGCAGCTTAGGCATCCTCTCTGGAAACACCATATATTTT. Residues: CASSLGILSGNTIYF. This chain links TRBV13 with TRBJ1-3; D gene ambiguous. This CDR3 has 15 amino acids. Trimming took 0 bases from V and 0 from J, leaving 6 bases between them. Germline lookup yields CDR1 PRHDT and CDR2 FYEKMQ (reference sequence).

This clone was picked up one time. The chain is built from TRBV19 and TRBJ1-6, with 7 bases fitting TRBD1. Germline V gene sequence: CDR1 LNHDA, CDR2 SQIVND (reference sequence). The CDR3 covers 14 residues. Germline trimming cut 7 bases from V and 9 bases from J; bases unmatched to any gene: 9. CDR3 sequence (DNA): TGTGCCAGTAACCGCCTGGGACAGAGTTCACCCCTCCACTTT. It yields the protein CASNRLGQSSPLHF.

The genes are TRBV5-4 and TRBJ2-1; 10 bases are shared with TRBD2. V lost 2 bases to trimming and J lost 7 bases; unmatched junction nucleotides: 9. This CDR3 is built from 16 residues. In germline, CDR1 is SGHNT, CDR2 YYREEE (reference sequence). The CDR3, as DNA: TGTGCCAGCAGCTTCGCTAGCGGGAGATTGGGGAATGAGCAGTTCTTC. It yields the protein CASSFASGRLGNEQFF.

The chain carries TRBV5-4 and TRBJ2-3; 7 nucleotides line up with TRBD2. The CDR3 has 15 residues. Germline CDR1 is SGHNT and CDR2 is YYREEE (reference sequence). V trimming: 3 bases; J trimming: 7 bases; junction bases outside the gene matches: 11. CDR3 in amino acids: CASSWPSGTVNTQYF. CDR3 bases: TGTGCCAGCAGCTGGCCTAGCGGAACCGTGAATACGCAGTATTTT.

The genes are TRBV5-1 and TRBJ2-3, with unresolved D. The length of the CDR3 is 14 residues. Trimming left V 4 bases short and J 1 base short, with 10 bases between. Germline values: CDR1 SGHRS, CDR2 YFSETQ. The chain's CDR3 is CASSPRLGTDTQYF. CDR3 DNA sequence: TGCGCCAGCAGCCCAAGGTTAGGCACAGATACGCAGTATTTT.

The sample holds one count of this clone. CDR3 nucleotides: TGCGCCAGCAGCCAAGATCGGGACAGGGGGCAAACCGGGGAGCTGTTTTTT. Amino acid sequence: CASSQDRDRGQTGELFF. The chain uses TRBV4-1 and TRBJ2-2; 12 nucleotides line up with TRBD1. Germline loops: CDR1 MGHRA, CDR2 YSYEKL. The CDR3 spans 17 residues. J gave up 5 bases and V 0 bases, and 4 bases lay outside the gene matches.

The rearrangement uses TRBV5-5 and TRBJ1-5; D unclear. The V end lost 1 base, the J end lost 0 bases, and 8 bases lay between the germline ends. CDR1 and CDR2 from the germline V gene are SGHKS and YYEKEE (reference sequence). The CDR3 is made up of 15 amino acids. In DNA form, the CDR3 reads TGTGCCAGCAGCTTGAGAGGGAATAGCAATCAGCCCCAGCATTTT. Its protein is CASSLRGNSNQPQHF.

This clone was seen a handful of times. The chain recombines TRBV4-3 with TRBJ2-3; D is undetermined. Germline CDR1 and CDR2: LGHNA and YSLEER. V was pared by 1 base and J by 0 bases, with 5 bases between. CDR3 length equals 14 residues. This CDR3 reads CASSQGPSTDTQYF. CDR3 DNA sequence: TGCGCCAGCAGCCAAGGACCCAGCACAGATACGCAGTATTTT.

The CDR3 sequence is CASSLGTGLNTEAFF. As DNA, the CDR3 is TGCGCCAGCAGCTTGGGGACAGGGTTGAACACTGAAGCTTTCTTT. The rearrangement joins TRBV5-1 to TRBJ1-1; TRBD1 aligns across 8 bases. The ends lost 0 bases at V and 0 bases at J; junction bases unmatched: 1. The CDR3 sequence is 15 residues long. Per germline, CDR1 SGHRS and CDR2 YFSETQ.

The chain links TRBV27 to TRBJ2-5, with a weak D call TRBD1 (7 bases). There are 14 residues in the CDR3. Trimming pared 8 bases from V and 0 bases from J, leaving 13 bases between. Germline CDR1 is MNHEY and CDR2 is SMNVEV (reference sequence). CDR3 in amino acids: CASPRDRYQETQYF. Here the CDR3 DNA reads TGTGCCAGCCCGCGGGACAGATACCAAGAGACCCAGTACTTC.

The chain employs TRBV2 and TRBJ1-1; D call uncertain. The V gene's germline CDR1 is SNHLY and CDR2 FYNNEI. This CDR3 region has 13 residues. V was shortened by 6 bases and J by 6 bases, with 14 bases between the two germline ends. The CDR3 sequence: CASRGLSSSEAFF. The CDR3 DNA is TGTGCCAGCAGAGGGCTTTCTAGTTCTGAAGCTTTCTTT.

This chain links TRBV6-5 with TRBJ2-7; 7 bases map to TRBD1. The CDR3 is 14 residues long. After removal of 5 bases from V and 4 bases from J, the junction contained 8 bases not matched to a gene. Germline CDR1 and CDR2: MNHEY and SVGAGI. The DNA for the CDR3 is TGTGCCAGCAGTAGGACAGGAGACGCTTACGAGCAGTACTTC. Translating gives CASSRTGDAYEQYF.

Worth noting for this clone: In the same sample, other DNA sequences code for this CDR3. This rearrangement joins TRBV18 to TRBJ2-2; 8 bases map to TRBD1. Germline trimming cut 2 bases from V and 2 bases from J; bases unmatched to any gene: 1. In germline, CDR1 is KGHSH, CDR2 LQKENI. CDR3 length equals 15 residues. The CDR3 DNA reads TGTGCCAGCTCACCAGGACAGGGAAACACCGGGGAGCTGTTTTTT. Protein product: CASSPGQGNTGELFF. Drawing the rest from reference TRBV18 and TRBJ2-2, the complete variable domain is NAGVMQNPRHLVRRRGQEARLRCSPMKGHSHVYWYRQLPEEGLKFMVYLQKENIIDESGMPKERFSAEFPKEGPSILRIQQVVRGDSAAYFCASSPGQGNTGELFFGEGSRLTVL.

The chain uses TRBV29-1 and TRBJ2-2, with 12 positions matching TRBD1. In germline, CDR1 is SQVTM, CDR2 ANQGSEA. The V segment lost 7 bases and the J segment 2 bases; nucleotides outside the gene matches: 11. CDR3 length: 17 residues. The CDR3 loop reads CSAGAGTGGFNTGELFF. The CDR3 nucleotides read TGCAGCGCTGGGGCCGGGACAGGGGGCTTTAACACCGGGGAGCTGTTTTTT.

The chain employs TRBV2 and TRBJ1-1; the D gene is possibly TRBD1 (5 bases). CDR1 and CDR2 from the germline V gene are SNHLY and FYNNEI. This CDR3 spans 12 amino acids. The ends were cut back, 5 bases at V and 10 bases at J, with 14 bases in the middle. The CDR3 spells CASSITGGAAFF. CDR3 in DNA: TGTGCCAGCAGTATAACGGGAGGGGCAGCTTTCTTT.

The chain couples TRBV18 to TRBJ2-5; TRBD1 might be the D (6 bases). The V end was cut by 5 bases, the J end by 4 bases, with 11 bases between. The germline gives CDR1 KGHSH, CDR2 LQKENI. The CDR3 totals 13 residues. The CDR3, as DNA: TGTGCCAGCTCAAGGGGACACAGAGAGACCCAGTACTTC. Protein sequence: CASSRGHRETQYF. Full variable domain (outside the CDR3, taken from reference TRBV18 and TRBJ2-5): NAGVMQNPRHLVRRRGQEARLRCSPMKGHSHVYWYRQLPEEGLKFMVYLQKENIIDESGMPKERFSAEFPKEGPSILRIQQVVRGDSAAYFCASSRGHRETQYFGPGTRLLVL.

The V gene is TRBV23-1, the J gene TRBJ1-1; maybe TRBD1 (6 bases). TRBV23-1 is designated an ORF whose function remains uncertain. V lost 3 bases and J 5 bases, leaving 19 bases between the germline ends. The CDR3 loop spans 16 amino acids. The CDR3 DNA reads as TGCGCCAGCAGTCATCCCACACAGGGAAGAATAACTGAAGCTTTCTTT. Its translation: CASSHPTQGRITEAFF.

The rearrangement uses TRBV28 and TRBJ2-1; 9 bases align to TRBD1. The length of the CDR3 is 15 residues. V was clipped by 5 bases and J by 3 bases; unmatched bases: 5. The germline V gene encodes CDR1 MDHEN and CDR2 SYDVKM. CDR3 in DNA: TGTGCCAGCAGTCCACCGGGACAGGGCTACAATGAGCAGTTCTTC. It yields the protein CASSPPGQGYNEQFF.

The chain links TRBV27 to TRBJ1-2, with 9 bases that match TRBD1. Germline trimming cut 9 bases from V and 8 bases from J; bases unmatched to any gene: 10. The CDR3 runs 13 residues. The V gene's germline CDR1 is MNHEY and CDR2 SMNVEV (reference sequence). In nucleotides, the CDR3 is TGTGCCAGTTCGGGGACAGGGAACCTAGGCTACACCTTC. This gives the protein CASSGTGNLGYTF.